One sample yielded the 9 T cell receptor beta chains listed below, sequenced in a study of blood T cell repertoires in COVID-19. Produced via immunoSEQ multiplex PCR; TCRdb's table is partial and in-frame only. The sample yields about 210,000 clones, more than 80% seen once. Sequencing used peripheral blood. The receptors were gathered from a woman older than 75 with COVID-19, enrolled during active disease.

The chain is built from TRBV6-1 and TRBJ1-3, with no clear D. V gave up 0 bases and J gave up 3 bases, with 9 bases separating them. The length of the CDR3 is 15 residues. CDR1 is MNHNS, CDR2 SASEGT, per germline. The CDR3 is CASSEAHGVGNTIYF. CDR3 in DNA: TGTGCCAGCAGTGAAGCGCACGGGGTTGGAAACACCATATATTTT.

The rearrangement joins TRBV2 to TRBJ2-5; perhaps TRBD2 as D (7 bases). Germline V gene data show CDR1 as SNHLY and CDR2 as FYNNEI. Trimming pared 1 base from V and 12 bases from J, leaving 18 bases between. CDR3 size: 14 residues. CDR3 sequence (DNA): TGTGCCAGCAGTGAAGAGGGGGGGCCCTCGGCAAAGTACTTC. This encodes CASSEEGGPSAKYF.

This sequence joins TRBV15 and TRBJ2-3, with 8 bases fitting TRBD2. Germline V gene lookup returns CDR1 LNHNV and CDR2 YYDKDF (reference sequence). V lost 1 base and J lost 3; bases outside the gene matches: 9. The CDR3 totals 17 residues. CDR3 coding DNA: TGTGCCACCAGCAGAGTCCTCACGGGACTAGGAACAGATACGCAGTATTTT. This encodes CATSRVLTGLGTDTQYF. Looking up the rest from reference TRBV15 and TRBJ2-3 gives the full variable domain: DAMVIQNPRYQVTQFGKPVTLSCSQTLNHNVMYWYQQKSSQAPKLLFHYYDKDFNNEADTPDNFQSRRPNTSFCFLDIRSPGLGDTAMYLCATSRVLTGLGTDTQYFGPGTRLTVL.

For this clone: Other DNA sequences in this specimen translate into the identical CDR3. This chain joins TRBV12-3 or TRBV12-4 and TRBJ1-6; 7 bases map to TRBD1. V lost 8 bases to trimming and J lost 7 bases; unmatched junction nucleotides: 5. CDR3 length equals 13 residues. For the CDR3, the DNA is TGTGCCAGCTCCGGGACAGCGAATTCACCCCTCCACTTT. Encoded protein: CASSGTANSPLHF.

The chain couples TRBV24-1 to TRBJ1-1; D unresolved. This CDR3 is built from 14 residues. Per the germline V gene, CDR1 is KGHDR and CDR2 is SFDVKD. With 12 bases removed from V and 3 bases from J, the gap between germline ends came to 19 bases. Written as DNA, the CDR3 is TGTGCCCCAATACATAGGGAGCTCTACACTGAAGCTTTCTTT. Translated, it gives CAPIHRELYTEAFF.

The chain employs TRBV7-9 and TRBJ1-2; unclear D gene. V lost 5 bases and J lost 8, with 12 bases in between. Germline-derived CDR1 and CDR2 are SEHNR and FQNEAQ (reference sequence). The CDR3 totals 12 residues. The CDR3 DNA reads as TGTGCCAGCAGCAACCCTAGTTACGGCTACACCTTC. It yields the protein CASSNPSYGYTF.

The rearrangement links TRBV29-1 to TRBJ2-7, with D possibly TRBD1 on 5 matching bases. This CDR3 has 11 amino acids. Trimming removed 1 base at V and 5 bases at J, with 6 bases between. From germline, CDR1 is SQVTM and CDR2 ANQGSEA. The CDR3 nucleotides are TGCAGCGTTGAAGGGGGCGACGAGCAGTACTTC. This translates into CSVEGGDEQYF.

The genes are TRBV7-9 and TRBJ1-6; TRBD1 matches at 7 bases. Trimming removed 5 bases from V and 3 bases from J; junction bases left unmatched: 4. Germline V gene data show CDR1 as SEHNR and CDR2 as FQNEAQ (reference sequence). There are 15 residues in the CDR3. CDR3 residues: CASSAWDSYNSPLHF. CDR3 nucleotide sequence: TGTGCCAGCAGCGCCTGGGACAGCTATAATTCACCCCTCCACTTT.

The chain is built from TRBV12-3 or TRBV12-4 and TRBJ1-2; 9 bases agree with TRBD1. CDR3 length: 13 amino acids. V lost 5 bases and J lost 8; bases outside the gene matches: 6. The CDR3 reads CASSRDREGGYTF. The CDR3 DNA follows: TGTGCCAGCAGTCGGGACAGGGAAGGAGGCTACACCTTC.